Given below is one TCR beta chain in context. What it binds is unknown. This sample was taken from a study of OX40 agonist ivuxolimab in advanced cancers. Study overall: Hepatocellular carcinoma, melanoma, renal cell or head and neck cancer was diagnosed in the dose-escalation patients. The study reported partial responses in three patients: one hepatocellular carcinoma, two cutaneous melanoma. Study results and caveats: Expanded clones tended on average to be more numerous among CD8+ T cells than CD4+.

Assay: immunoSEQ multiplex PCR; the TCRdb copy retains only in-frame clones and omits some. The data show 6,500 to 7,000 clones, more than 75% seen once. Cycle 7 day 1, cycle 4 day 1, and baseline were the timepoints at which blood was sampled. This clonotype was obtained from an adult with an advanced solid tumor such as melanoma, head and neck, liver or kidney cancer. This specimen was CD4+ or CD8+ T cells sorted from blood, taken in a trial of the OX40 agonist ivuxolimab.

The CDR3 region has the DNA TGTGCCAGCAGCCCCCCGGGGACAGCGCGCGATGAGCAGTTCTTC. The encoded protein is CASSPPGTARDEQFF. V gene TRBV7-9 combines with J gene TRBJ2-1, with TRBD1 matching 7 bases. This CDR3 spans 15 amino acids. Germline CDR1 reads SEHNR; CDR2 reads FQNEAQ (reference sequence). V gave up 5 bases and J gave up 8 bases; unmatched junction bases: 12.